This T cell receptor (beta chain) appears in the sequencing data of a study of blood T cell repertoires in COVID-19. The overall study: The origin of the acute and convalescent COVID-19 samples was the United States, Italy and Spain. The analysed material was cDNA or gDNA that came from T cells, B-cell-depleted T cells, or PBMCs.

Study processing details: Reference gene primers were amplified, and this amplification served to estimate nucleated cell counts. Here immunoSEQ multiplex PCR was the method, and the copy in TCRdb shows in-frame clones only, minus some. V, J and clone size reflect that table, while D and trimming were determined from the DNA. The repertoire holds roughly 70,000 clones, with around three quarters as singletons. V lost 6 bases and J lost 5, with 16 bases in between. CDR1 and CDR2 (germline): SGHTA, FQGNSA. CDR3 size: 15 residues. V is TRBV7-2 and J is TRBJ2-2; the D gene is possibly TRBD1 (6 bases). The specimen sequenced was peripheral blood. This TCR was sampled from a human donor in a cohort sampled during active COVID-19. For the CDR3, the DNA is TGTGCCAGCAGACCCACGGACAGTATGACCGGGGAGCTGTTTTTT. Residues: CASRPTDSMTGELFF.